Shown below are 2 T cell receptor beta chains from a single sample sequenced in a study of T cell changes during pregnancy in multiple sclerosis (dated by TCRdb to between 2018 and 2021). Library preparation was by the immunoSEQ multiplex PCR assay. TCRdb provides this immuneACCESS table in a form limited to in-frame rearrangements. Some clones are lacking; in checked studies, under half of them reflect an unresolved V gene, and why the rest are absent is not known. For this sample there are about 18,000 clones; over 80% appear just once. The top ten clones comprise less than 15% of the sample. Sequencing was performed on CD8+ T cells from peripheral blood mononuclear cells, taken in the third trimester of pregnancy. The receptor source for this set is a female donor in good health, enrolled as a control in a pregnancy study.

The rearrangement uses TRBV27 and TRBJ1-2, with a weak D call TRBD1 (6 bases). From germline, CDR1 is MNHEY and CDR2 SMNVEV (reference sequence). There are 11 residues in the CDR3. Trimming pared 6 bases from V and 11 bases from J, leaving 13 bases between. The CDR3 DNA reads TGTGCCAGCAGCCCACAGGGTTATTACACCTTC. This gives the protein CASSPQGYYTF.

The V call is TRBV13, the J call TRBJ2-7; TRBD1 agrees at 10 bases. V lost 4 bases and J lost 5; bases outside the gene matches: 8. The CDR3 spans 15 residues. Per germline, CDR1 PRHDT and CDR2 FYEKMQ (reference sequence). CDR3 protein: CASSSRDRGFDEQYF. The CDR3 region has the DNA TGTGCCAGCAGCTCCCGGGACAGGGGTTTCGACGAGCAGTACTTC.